This T cell receptor (beta chain) was sequenced during a study of cytomegalovirus exposure and HLA in healthy donors. Points from the study as a whole: A later analysis linked a missense variant in DCLRE1C to the trimming of TCR beta V and J genes. HLA allele associations emerged for 16,951 TCR beta sequences in a later analysis, at 0.05 false discovery rate. An analysis done earlier found most TCR beta V segments productive about 90% or about 30% of the time. Upon later analysis, TCR association rates were observed to vary by HLA locus, being highest for DRB1 and lowest for HLA-C.

The CDR3 contains 14 residues. The germline gives CDR1 SGHRS, CDR2 YFSETQ. Trimming cost V 3 bases and J 4 bases; bases outside gene matches: 7. Primers: 60 Vbeta forward and 13 Jbeta reverse. Repertoires were generated with immunoSEQ multiplex PCR, while TCRdb's copy carries only in-frame clones and drops some. The sample carries approximately 100,000 clones, roughly 69% recorded once. As for this clone: The antigen is undetermined.

Sequencing was performed on PBMCs. The TCR was taken from a man aged 25-45 years in good health and CMV-seropositive. This chain links TRBV5-1 with TRBJ2-7; 7 nucleotides line up with TRBD1. The CDR3 region is CASSYDREQYEQYF. DNA of the CDR3: TGCGCCAGCAGCTACGACAGGGAGCAATACGAGCAGTACTTC.